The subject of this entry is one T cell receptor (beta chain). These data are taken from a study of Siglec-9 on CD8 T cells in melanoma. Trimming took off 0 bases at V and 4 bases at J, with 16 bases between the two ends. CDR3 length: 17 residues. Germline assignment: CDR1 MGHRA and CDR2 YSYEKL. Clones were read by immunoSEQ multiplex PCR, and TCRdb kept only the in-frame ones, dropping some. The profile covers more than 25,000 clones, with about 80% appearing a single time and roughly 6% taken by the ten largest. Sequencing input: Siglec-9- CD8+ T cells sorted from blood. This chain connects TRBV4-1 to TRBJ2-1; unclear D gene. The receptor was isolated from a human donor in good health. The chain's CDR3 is CASSQERHHFQYNEQFF. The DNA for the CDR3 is TGCGCCAGCAGCCAAGAGAGGCACCACTTCCAGTACAATGAGCAGTTCTTC.